These 31 T cell receptor beta chains were sequenced from one sample in a study of T-cell reconstitution after alpha-beta-depleted transplantation in children. During its preparation, the TCRbeta library received unique molecular identifiers. One entry per CDR3 protein results from TCRdb running MiXCR on the PCR reads. The sample contains some 76,000 distinct CDR3 sequences, roughly a tenth of which appear only once. Sample: PBMCs, taken before TCRalphabeta/CD19-depleted stem cell transplant. Source of these receptors: a boy under 18 with acute myeloid leukemia, due to receive a stem cell transplant.

This clonotype was observed at least ten times. This rearrangement joins TRBV24-1 to TRBJ2-3, with TRBD1 identical over 9 bases. J gave up 2 bases and V 7 bases, and 6 bases lay outside the gene matches. CDR1 and CDR2 (germline): KGHDR, SFDVKD. The CDR3 extends over 15 amino acids. CDR3 protein: CATRLGQGSTDTQYF. The CDR3, as DNA: TGTGCCACCAGACTGGGACAGGGCTCCACAGATACGCAGTATTTT.

In its sample, this clonotype was seen many times. The chain links TRBV11-3 to TRBJ2-2; D could derive from TRBD1 or TRBD2 (6 bases each). This CDR3 spans 15 amino acids. Per germline, CDR1 SGHNT and CDR2 YENEEA. Trimming took 2 bases from V and 2 from J, leaving 9 bases between them. CDR3 in DNA: TGTGCCAGCAGCTTAATCGGGGGCAACACCGGGGAGCTGTTTTTT. Amino acid sequence: CASSLIGGNTGELFF. The whole variable domain, filled in from reference TRBV11-3 and TRBJ2-2, reads EAGVVQSPRYKIIEKKQPVAFWCNPISGHNTLYWYLQNLGQGPELLIRYENEEAVDDSQLPKDRFSAERLKGVDSTLKIQPAELGDSAVYLCASSLIGGNTGELFFGEGSRLTVL.

Many counts were recorded for this clonotype. The rearrangement joins TRBV29-1 to TRBJ1-1; weak D call: TRBD1 (6 bases). The CDR3 is 12 residues long. V lost 4 bases and J lost 4, with 10 bases in between. Germline CDR1 SQVTM, CDR2 ANQGSEA. CDR3 coding DNA: TGCAGCGTTGCGAGGGGGGGCACTGAAGCTTTCTTT. Translation gives CSVARGGTEAFF.

Here the CDR3 DNA reads TGTGCCAGCAGGGGACAGATGAACACTGAAGCTTTCTTT. Encoded protein: CASRGQMNTEAFF. The chain employs TRBV6-1 and TRBJ1-1; 7 positions agree with TRBD1. CDR1 is MNHNS, CDR2 SASEGT, per germline. The V segment lost 6 bases and the J segment 0 bases; nucleotides outside the gene matches: 1. The CDR3 length is 13 residues.

The sample holds many counts of this clonotype. The J gene is TRBJ1-5, the V gene TRBV12-3 or TRBV12-4; D may be TRBD1 (6 bases). V shed 5 bases and J shed 4 bases, with 9 bases lying between them. This CDR3 comprises 13 residues. The CDR3 region has the DNA TGTGCCAGCAGTCTAGGACAGAATCAGCCCCAGCATTTT. Translating it yields CASSLGQNQPQHF.

This clonotype came up many times. This chain uses TRBV9 with TRBJ1-3; D is possibly TRBD1 (6 bases). CDR1 and CDR2 (germline): SGDLS, YYNGEE. This CDR3 has 15 residues. V was shortened by 2 bases and J by 2 bases, with 11 bases between the two germline ends. Here the CDR3 reads CASSVRRGPGNTIYF. The CDR3 nucleotides read TGTGCCAGCAGCGTCCGCAGGGGTCCTGGAAACACCATATATTTT.

At least ten counts were recorded for this clonotype. This chain joins TRBV9 and TRBJ2-5, with TRBD2 matching 12 bases. V shed 1 base and J 4 bases; nucleotides not matched to a gene: 5. CDR1 is SGDLS and CDR2 is YYNGEE in the germline V gene. This CDR3 is 16 amino acids long. The DNA for the CDR3 is TGTGCCAGCAGCGTACTACCGGGACTAGCGGGAGAGACCCAGTACTTC. Protein sequence: CASSVLPGLAGETQYF.

This clonotype was found many times. V gene TRBV25-1 combines with J gene TRBJ2-7, with D uncertain. The germline V and J ends were trimmed by 5 bases and 7 bases, with 15 bases remaining between them. Germline CDR1 and CDR2: MGHDK and SYGVNS. The CDR3 contains 13 residues. The CDR3 DNA reads TGTGCCAGCAGTACCACACCTACTGGGGAGCAGTACTTC. The encoded protein is CASSTTPTGEQYF.

There are many counts of this clonotype. The chain uses TRBV24-1 and TRBJ2-1, with TRBD1 as a possible D gene (6 bases). Germline V gives CDR1 KGHDR, CDR2 SFDVKD. The CDR3 runs to 16 residues. Trimming removed 4 bases at V and 0 bases at J, with 12 bases between. CDR3 region: CATSDHTGSSYNEQFF. The CDR3 bases are TGTGCCACCAGTGACCATACAGGGAGCTCCTACAATGAGCAGTTCTTC.

Many counts were recorded for this clonotype. J is TRBJ2-5 and V is TRBV5-1, with 8 bases that match TRBD2. Germline V gives CDR1 SGHRS, CDR2 YFSETQ. The CDR3 loop spans 17 amino acids. The J segment lost 3 bases and the V segment lost 4 bases, leaving 14 bases of the junction unmatched. CDR3 bases: TGCGCCAGCAGCGAACCTTACCGGGAGGGCCTCGAAGAGACCCAGTACTTC. Translated, it gives CASSEPYREGLEETQYF. Based on the CDR3 plus reference TRBV5-1 and TRBJ2-5, the full variable domain is KAGVTQTPRYLIKTRGQQVTLSCSPISGHRSVSWYQQTPGQGLQFLFEYFSETQRNKGNFPGRFSGRQFSNSRSEMNVSTLELGDSALYLCASSEPYREGLEETQYFGPGTRLLVL.

This clonotype has a count of ten or more. This rearrangement joins TRBV25-1 to TRBJ2-1, with a weak D call TRBD1 (6 bases). The V gene lost 1 base and the J gene lost 1 base, with 20 bases spanning the gap. The CDR3 consists of 19 residues. CDR1 MGHDK and CDR2 SYGVNS come from the germline V gene. The CDR3 reads CASSEWGSPRGRSYNEQFF. CDR3 DNA: TGTGCCAGCAGTGAATGGGGCTCCCCCAGGGGTAGGTCCTACAATGAGCAGTTCTTC.

This clonotype was seen repeatedly, ten times or more. The chain has TRBV20-1 and TRBJ2-1; possible D gene TRBD2, 5 bases. Germline values: CDR1 DFQATT, CDR2 SNEGSKA (reference sequence). This CDR3 is 15 amino acids long. The V end lost 6 bases, the J end lost 8 bases, and 23 bases lay between the germline ends. CDR3 DNA: TGCAGTGCAACCTCGACTACCCCCTCTAGGGATGAGCAGTTCTTC. Amino acids: CSATSTTPSRDEQFF.

A few counts support this clonotype. The chain carries TRBV10-3 and TRBJ2-2; 8 bases match TRBD1. Trimming took 8 bases from V and 7 from J; bases not matched to a gene: 15. The germline V gene encodes CDR1 ENHRY and CDR2 SYGVKD. This CDR3 has 16 amino acids. DNA of the CDR3: TGTGCCATCCAAGTCGCTATCGGACAGGGAAACGGGGAGCTGTTTTTT. Amino acids: CAIQVAIGQGNGELFF.

This clonotype was counted between two and nine times. This chain joins TRBV4-2 and TRBJ1-5; D uncertain. Germline lookup yields CDR1 LGHNA and CDR2 YNFKEQ. The germline V and J ends were trimmed by 4 bases and 0 bases, with 10 bases remaining between them. This CDR3 comprises 15 residues. CDR3 sequence: CASSPQDHSNQPQHF. CDR3 sequence (DNA): TGTGCCAGCAGCCCTCAGGATCATAGCAATCAGCCCCAGCATTTT.

This clonotype was observed many times. The chain combines TRBV9 with TRBJ2-7, with D unresolved. The V gene's germline CDR1 is SGDLS and CDR2 YYNGEE. The CDR3 length is 11 residues. V shed 4 bases and J shed 3 bases, with 5 bases lying between them. For the CDR3, the DNA is TGTGCCAGCAGCTCTCACTACGAGCAGTACGTC. Translation gives CASSSHYEQYV.

This clonotype was seen repeatedly, ten times or more. The rearrangement uses TRBV12-3 or TRBV12-4 and TRBJ2-1, with D maybe TRBD1 (5 bases). V was cut by 6 bases and J by 0 bases, with 15 bases left in between. The CDR3 loop spans 16 amino acids. The CDR3 loop reads CASSSDSTPSYNEQFF. The CDR3 DNA follows: TGTGCCAGCAGCTCCGACAGTACGCCCTCCTACAATGAGCAGTTCTTC.

This clonotype was seen ten or more times. The rearrangement joins TRBV20-1 to TRBJ1-2; D remains unclear. Trimming stripped 4 bases from V and 4 bases from J, with 16 bases between. This CDR3 contains 14 residues. Germline CDR1 is DFQATT and CDR2 is SNEGSKA (reference sequence). The CDR3 spells CSATFAILSYGYTF. CDR3 DNA sequence: TGCAGTGCTACGTTTGCGATCCTCAGCTATGGCTACACCTTC.

There are many counts of this clonotype. CDR3 sequence (DNA): TGTGCCAGCAGCTGGGCTAGCGGGAGGGCCACAGATACGCAGTATTTT. Residues: CASSWASGRATDTQYF. The V and J genes are TRBV9 and TRBJ2-3, with TRBD2 matching over 12 bases. V shed 4 bases and J 2 bases; nucleotides not matched to a gene: 5. From germline, CDR1 is SGDLS and CDR2 YYNGEE. The CDR3 loop spans 16 amino acids.

Concerning this clonotype itself: Just one base apart from a much larger clone, this may be a read error. The genes are TRBV7-6 and TRBJ2-2, with D perhaps matching TRBD1 (6 bases). There are 15 residues in the CDR3. Germline V lookup: CDR1 SGHVS, CDR2 FNYEAQ. The CDR3 nucleotides are TGTGTCAGCAGCAGAGGGACAACAAACACCGGGGAGCTGTTTTTT. This translates into CVSSRGTTNTGELFF.

This clonotype was observed many times. The chain employs TRBV11-2 and TRBJ2-7, with D perhaps TRBD1 (5 bases). This CDR3 contains 12 residues. V was cut by 3 bases and J by 7 bases, with 10 bases left in between. Germline loops: CDR1 SGHAT, CDR2 FQNNGV. This CDR3 reads CASSFDRAEQYF. In DNA, the CDR3 is TGTGCCAGCAGCTTTGACAGAGCAGAGCAGTACTTC.

This clonotype was counted at least ten times. The chain carries TRBV10-3 and TRBJ2-3, with TRBD2 matching 12 bases. The CDR3 is 18 residues long. Trimming at V came to 6 bases and at J to 1 base, leaving 11 bases not matched to a gene. Germline CDR1 reads ENHRY; CDR2 reads SYGVKD. CDR3 DNA sequence: TGTGCCATCAGCGACCTAGCGGGAGGGTCCGGTCGCACAGATACGCAGTATTTT. Protein sequence: CAISDLAGGSGRTDTQYF.

This clonotype showed up many times. V is TRBV4-2 and J is TRBJ2-5; 16 bases align to TRBD2. Germline loops: CDR1 LGHNA, CDR2 YNFKEQ. CDR3 length: 18 amino acids. Unmatched junction bases numbered 8, after V lost 3 bases and J lost 4 bases. CDR3 protein: CASSHPPGTSGRGETQYF. CDR3 in DNA: TGTGCCAGCAGCCATCCTCCCGGGACTAGCGGGAGGGGAGAGACCCAGTACTTC.

This clonotype was seen at least ten times. V usage is TRBV25-1 and J usage is TRBJ2-1, with 9 positions matching TRBD1. Germline V gives CDR1 MGHDK, CDR2 SYGVNS. There are 14 residues in the CDR3. The V segment lost 1 base and the J segment 8 bases; nucleotides outside the gene matches: 3. The CDR3 protein is CASSESHRGHEQFF. In DNA form, the CDR3 reads TGTGCCAGCAGTGAATCGCACAGGGGGCATGAGCAGTTCTTC.

This clonotype was seen at least ten times. The V and J genes are TRBV20-1 and TRBJ2-5; no clear D. Germline V CDR1 and CDR2: DFQATT, SNEGSKA (reference sequence). The V gene lost 2 bases and the J gene lost 1 base, with 5 bases spanning the gap. The CDR3 runs to 12 residues. CDR3: CSARYPQETQYF. CDR3 DNA sequence: TGCAGTGCTAGATACCCCCAAGAGACCCAGTACTTC.

This clonotype was observed at least ten times. V and J are TRBV20-1 and TRBJ2-7; D is unclear. This CDR3 spans 11 amino acids. V was cut by 3 bases and J by 9 bases, with 12 bases left in between. Germline V gene data show CDR1 as DFQATT and CDR2 as SNEGSKA (reference sequence). This CDR3 is CSASRWVGQYF. In DNA, the CDR3 is TGCAGTGCTAGTCGTTGGGTTGGGCAGTACTTC.

V is TRBV20-1 and J is TRBJ2-7; 15 bases match TRBD2. The V gene end was trimmed by 6 bases and the J gene end by 3 bases; junction bases not matched to a gene: 12. The CDR3 runs 17 residues. CDR1 and CDR2 (germline): DFQATT, SNEGSKA (reference sequence). The CDR3 coding sequence is TGCAGTGCGGTAAGGGGACTAGCGGGAGGAACGAGCTACGAGCAGTACTTC. Protein sequence: CSAVRGLAGGTSYEQYF.

This clonotype was recorded many times. V usage is TRBV20-1 and J usage is TRBJ1-2, with D unclear. V was clipped by 0 bases and J by 4 bases, with 6 bases between them. The germline gives CDR1 DFQATT, CDR2 SNEGSKA (reference sequence). The length of the CDR3 is 12 residues. The CDR3 loop reads CSARELGYGYTF. Written as DNA, the CDR3 is TGCAGTGCTAGAGAACTGGGCTATGGCTACACCTTC.

This clonotype was detected only a few times. This chain joins TRBV4-1 and TRBJ2-5; 8 nucleotides match TRBD2. The CDR3 loop spans 19 amino acids. The ends lost 1 base at V and 1 base at J; junction bases unmatched: 14. The germline V gene encodes CDR1 MGHRA and CDR2 YSYEKL. Here the CDR3 reads CASSQVGLAGGRTQETQYF. Written as DNA, the CDR3 is TGCGCCAGCAGCCAAGTTGGGCTGGCGGGGGGCCGAACCCAAGAGACCCAGTACTTC.

This clonotype has a count of ten or more. The chain couples TRBV7-6 to TRBJ1-4; 8 bases agree with TRBD1. V shed 5 bases, J shed 5 bases, and the junction held 13 bases outside the gene matches. The CDR3 is made up of 17 amino acids. The V gene's germline CDR1 is SGHVS and CDR2 FNYEAQ. The CDR3 DNA sequence: TGTGCCAGCAGCCGACGCACGTCAGGGGGCGCGAATGAAAAACTGTTTTTT. This translates into CASSRRTSGGANEKLFF.

This clonotype was seen ten or more times. The chain joins TRBV20-1 to TRBJ2-7; no definite D call. CDR3 length: 12 amino acids. V was clipped by 3 bases and J by 1 base, with 7 bases between them. Germline CDR1 DFQATT, CDR2 SNEGSKA (reference sequence). For the CDR3, the DNA is TGCAGTGCTAGGCTCGCTTCCTACGAGCAGTACTTC. The encoded protein is CSARLASYEQYF.

This clonotype has a count of ten or more. The J gene is TRBJ2-2, the V gene TRBV7-9; no reliable D call. Germline CDR1 SEHNR, CDR2 FQNEAQ (reference sequence). V lost 4 bases and J 1 base, leaving 10 bases between the germline ends. The CDR3 has 15 residues. The DNA for the CDR3 is TGTGCCAGCAGCTGGATGGTCCTGAACACCGGGGAGCTGTTTTTT. Protein: CASSWMVLNTGELFF.